This T cell receptor (beta chain) was recorded in a study of response to subunit inactivated influenza vaccine (dated by TCRdb to the late 2010s). Background for the entire study: Deep quantitative T cell receptor repertoire profiling was used in the study to track responses to a trivalent subunit inactivated influenza vaccine.

Overall study outcomes, separate from this receptor: The authors suggested that each seasonal influenza vaccination may recruit only a limited number of new T cells.

The library was made by RT-PCR. This sample was sequenced with an Illumina HiSeq 2500. In TCRdb, the public reads were trimmed at Q25 with fastp and aligned with MiXCR, with productive beta chains retained. Duplicate CDR3 protein sequences are folded into a single record with the most common DNA and genes. Here the sample has more than 700,000 distinct CDR3 sequences; 21% occur a single time. The ten largest account for 10% of the sample. This clonotype was counted only a few times. Its antigen is unknown. Base quality data are lacking; no much larger clone is found one base away. CDR1 and CDR2, per the germline V gene (reference sequence), are GTSNPN and SVGIG. The CDR3 contains 14 residues, cysteine and phenylalanine counted. Only the CDR3 DNA stays, 42 bases, in frame from base 1. The V end loses 3 bases and the J end loses 6 bases, and a stretch of 17 bases separates them.

This sample comprised PBMCs from blood, obtained 5 to 6 days after vaccination. This TCR was recovered from a middle-aged man who received an inactivated influenza vaccine. Donor details come from another sample of the same person, matched by shared clones. This chain joins TRBV30 to TRBJ1-1; the D gene is not confidently resolved. The CDR3 amino acid sequence is: CAWRPPGFVAEAFF. The nucleotide sequence reads as follows: TGTGCCTGGAGGCCCCCCGGGTTCGTTGCTGAAGCTTTCTTT.